This T cell receptor (beta chain) derives from a study of Graves' ophthalmopathy and Graves' hyperthyroidism. TCR beta CDR3 regions were amplified from RNA transcripts. The workflow started with a first-round RT-PCR run with HTBI primers and then moved on to a second-round multiplex PCR. TCRdb used MiXCR to reprocess the multiplex PCR reads, holding one entry per CDR3 protein. This sample yields 650,000 to 900,000 distinct CDR3 sequences, of which 35% to 50% are seen a single time; roughly 46% belongs to the top ten. Ophthalmopathy was moderately-to-severely active, CAS at least 3, NOSPECS at least 4, lasting under 3 months. Clinicians made diagnoses from clinical symptoms, serum thyroxine, TRAb, thyroid ultrasound and orbital computed tomography. The CDR3 loop spans 18 amino acids. Per the germline V gene, CDR1 is SEHNR and CDR2 is FQNEAQ (reference sequence). Trimming took 2 bases from V and 6 from J; bases not matched to a gene: 17.

Sequenced input: peripheral blood. The rearrangement links TRBV7-9 to TRBJ2-5; 8 bases match TRBD1. The origin of this receptor is an adult man with Graves' ophthalmopathy. The CDR3 loop reads CASSLNPWGAGGVQTQYF. The CDR3 DNA is TGTGCCAGCAGCTTAAACCCGTGGGGTGCAGGGGGCGTGCAGACCCAGTACTTC.